The following is a T cell receptor (beta chain) sequence with its context. The CDR3 consists of 15 residues. The germline gives CDR1 SGHTS, CDR2 YDEGEE. V was trimmed by 1 base and J by 7 bases, leaving 15 bases between them. The data originate from a study of cytomegalovirus exposure and HLA in healthy donors. PCR used 60 Vbeta primers and 13 Jbeta primers. Per the original methods: As a later analysis found, there were tens of millions of unique TCR beta chains, of which around 9.9 million were shared. Repertoires were generated with immunoSEQ multiplex PCR, while TCRdb's copy carries only in-frame clones and drops some. The D gene and trimming were derived from the DNA, and the V and J assignments and clone size from that table. The table lists some 170,000 clones, approximately 80% of them singletons.

The sequence was collected from a woman under 40 in good health and CMV-seronegative. The V call is TRBV5-8, the J call TRBJ1-5, with TRBD1 as a possible D gene (6 bases). The sample consisted of PBMCs. In DNA form, the CDR3 reads TGTGCCAGCAGCTTGCCAGGGGAGTTAGGACAGCCCCAGCATTTT. This sequence encodes CASSLPGELGQPQHF.